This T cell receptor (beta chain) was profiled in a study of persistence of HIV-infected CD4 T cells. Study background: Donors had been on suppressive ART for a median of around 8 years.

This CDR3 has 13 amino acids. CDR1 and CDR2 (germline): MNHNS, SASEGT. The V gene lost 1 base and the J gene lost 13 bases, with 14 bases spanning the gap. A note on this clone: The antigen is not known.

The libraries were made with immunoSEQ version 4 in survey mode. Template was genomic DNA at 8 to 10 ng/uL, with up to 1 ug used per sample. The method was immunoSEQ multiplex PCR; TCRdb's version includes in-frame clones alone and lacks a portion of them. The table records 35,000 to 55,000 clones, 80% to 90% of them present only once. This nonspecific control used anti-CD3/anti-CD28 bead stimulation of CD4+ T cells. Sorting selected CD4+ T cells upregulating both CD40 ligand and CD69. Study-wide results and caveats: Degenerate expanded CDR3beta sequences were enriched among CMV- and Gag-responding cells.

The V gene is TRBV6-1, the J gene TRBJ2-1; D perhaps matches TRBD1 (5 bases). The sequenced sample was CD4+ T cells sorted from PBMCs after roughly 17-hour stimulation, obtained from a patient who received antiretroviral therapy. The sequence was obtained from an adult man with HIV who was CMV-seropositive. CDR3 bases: TGTGCCAGCAGTGAAGGGGTGCGGCAGGGTCAGTTCTTC. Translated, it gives CASSEGVRQGQFF.